The present TCR beta chain was sequenced within a study of Ad26.COV2.S vaccination and SARS-CoV-2 variants. The treatment here: some 20 received Ad26.COV2.S at low or high dose, single or two shots; roughly five received placebo; per-sample allocation not given. Vaccine and placebo recipients were sampled on day 63 after the first injection. Libraries were prepared by immunoSEQ multiplex PCR; TCRdb keeps only in-frame clonotypes and omits some of them. The top ten hold about 1.5% of the sample, which has about 680,000 clones, roughly nine tenths seen once. V lost 3 bases and J lost 2, with 16 bases in between. This CDR3 is built from 17 residues. Per the germline V gene, CDR1 is MNHNS and CDR2 is SASEGT.

Sample: peripheral blood, taken in a trial of Ad26.COV2.S vaccine versus placebo. V usage is TRBV6-1 and J usage is TRBJ1-4; D remains unclear. The source of this sequence is a person aged 18-65 years who received the Ad26.COV2.S COVID-19 vaccine or a placebo. The CDR3: CASSERTGIGTNEKLFF. The CDR3, as DNA: TGTGCCAGCAGTGAGCGGACGGGAATAGGGACTAATGAAAAACTGTTTTTT.